These 15 T cell receptor beta chains originate from one sample sequenced in a study of read filtering for tumor transcriptome and immune sequencing. From approximately 430 ng of RNA, a library with molecular barcoded alpha/delta and beta/gamma adaptors was made. Using its own MiXCR run on the reads, TCRdb lists one record per CDR3 protein. Here the sample spans about 6,000 distinct CDR3 sequences, about a quarter being singletons. Material: a population of CD138-negative cells sorted from bone marrow. The receptors stem from a donor aged 40 or older with multiple myeloma.

This clonotype showed up many times. The chain uses TRBV30 and TRBJ2-6; D not resolved. Trimming removed 0 bases from V and 2 bases from J, with 8 bases in between. The CDR3 consists of 15 residues. CDR1 GTSNPN and CDR2 SVGIG come from the germline V gene (reference sequence). The CDR3 region has the DNA TGTGCCTGGAGTGTAACGGTAACTGGGGCCAACGTCCTGACTTTC. Its protein is CAWSVTVTGANVLTF. Filled out from reference TRBV30 and TRBJ2-6, the complete variable domain reads SQTIHQWPATLVQPVGSPLSLECTVEGTSNPNLYWYRQAAGRGLQLLFYSVGIGQISSEVPQNLSASRPQDRQFILSSKKLLLSDSGFYLCAWSVTVTGANVLTFGAGSRLTVL.

This sequence joins TRBV4-1 and TRBJ2-4; TRBD2 might be the D (6 bases). Germline CDR1 and CDR2: MGHRA and YSYEKL. The CDR3 loop spans 15 amino acids. Trimming left V 0 bases short and J 15 bases short, with 21 bases between. CDR3 nucleotides: TGCGCCAGCAGCCAAGATTCGGGAGCTAGAGGGGTTCGGTACTTC. Protein sequence: CASSQDSGARGVRYF.

To note about this clonotype: Mismatch with germline at one junction end may stem from a read error. The chain is built from TRBV12-3 or TRBV12-4 and TRBJ1-5, with 9 bases lining up with TRBD1. The CDR3 contains 14 residues. The CDR3 reads CASSLRTGDQPQRF. CDR3 nucleotides: TGTGCCAGCAGCTTGCGGACAGGGGATCAGCCCCAGCGTTTT.

This clonotype was detected a few times. The chain uses TRBV18 and TRBJ2-7; D is unresolved. Germline values: CDR1 KGHSH, CDR2 LQKENI. The V end lost 6 bases, the J end lost 0 bases, and 6 bases lay between the germline ends. CDR3 length equals 12 residues. CDR3 bases: TGTGCCAGCTCCGACCTCTCCTACGAGCAGTACTTC. This sequence encodes CASSDLSYEQYF. Using reference TRBV18 and TRBJ2-7 for the parts outside the CDR3, the full variable domain is NAGVMQNPRHLVRRRGQEARLRCSPMKGHSHVYWYRQLPEEGLKFMVYLQKENIIDESGMPKERFSAEFPKEGPSILRIQQVVRGDSAAYFCASSDLSYEQYFGPGTRLTVT.

In the case of this clonotype: This likely traces to a read error, being one base from a far larger clone. The DNA is left out, because the CDR3 cannot be placed on it with certainty; the CDR3 is given as TCRdb lists it. This chain uses TRBV3-2 with TRBJ2-1; the DNA was not used to check the table's D call, TRBD1. TRBV3-2 is a recognized pseudogene. Both ends counted, the CDR3 spans 19 residues. CDR3 in amino acids: CASSQVGGGAYPTYNEQFF.

The V call is TRBV5-6, the J call TRBJ2-7, with TRBD2 matching 8 bases. The CDR3 covers 14 residues. The junction had 7 bases not matched to a gene; V was cut back by 6 bases and J by 2 bases. Germline V lookup: CDR1 SGHDT, CDR2 YYEEEE. The CDR3 spells CASMRAGVAYEQYF. The CDR3 nucleotides read TGTGCCAGCATGCGAGCGGGAGTTGCCTACGAGCAGTACTTC.

A note on this clonotype: Relative to the germline gene, one junction end is altered; a read error may explain this. The genes are TRBV7-2 and TRBJ2-3; D call uncertain. Germline V lookup: CDR1 SGHTA, CDR2 FQGNSA. The CDR3 runs 13 residues. The CDR3 region is CASILSGEDTQYF. In DNA, the CDR3 is TGTGCCAGCATCTTATCGGGCGAAGATACGCAGTATTTT.

This clonotype occurred many times. The chain is built from TRBV18 and TRBJ2-1, with 9 bases that match TRBD1. Trimming at V came to 8 bases and at J to 7 bases, leaving 6 bases not matched to a gene. Germline CDR1 is KGHSH and CDR2 is LQKENI. This CDR3 comprises 13 residues. The CDR3 DNA sequence: TGTGCCAGCGCCGGGACAGGGATTAATGAGCAGTTCTTC. This encodes CASAGTGINEQFF.

In this sample, this clonotype turned up many times. The gene calls are TRBV29-1 and TRBJ2-7; TRBD2 matches at 11 bases. Germline V gene sequence: CDR1 SQVTM, CDR2 ANQGSEA. The CDR3 totals 13 residues. Trimming removed 5 bases from V and 2 bases from J; junction bases left unmatched: 2. Here the CDR3 DNA reads TGCAGCGTTCCGGGACTAGCGGCCTACGAGCAGTACTTC. This gives the protein CSVPGLAAYEQYF.

The chain employs TRBV7-2 and TRBJ2-7; 7 nucleotides agree with TRBD1. The trim removed 5 bases at V and 4 bases at J, leaving 8 bases unmatched. The CDR3 contains 14 residues. Per the germline V gene, CDR1 is SGHTA and CDR2 is FQGNSA. The CDR3 sequence is CASSLQGVPYEQYF. CDR3 DNA sequence: TGTGCCAGCAGCCTTCAGGGGGTCCCTTACGAGCAGTACTTC.

This clonotype showed up many times. The CDR3 DNA follows: TGCGCCAGCAGCCCGTCGGACAGGGCCGTATTACCCCTCCACTTT. Protein: CASSPSDRAVLPLHF. J is TRBJ1-6 and V is TRBV4-3, with TRBD1 identical over 8 bases. Germline trimming cut 4 bases from V and 12 bases from J; bases unmatched to any gene: 11. The CDR3 sequence is 15 residues long. Looked up from germline, CDR1 is LGHNA and CDR2 is YSLEER.

This clonotype was detected many times. V and J are TRBV4-1 and TRBJ2-7; D is possibly TRBD1 (6 bases). Trimming removed 1 base at V and 7 bases at J, with 17 bases between. The CDR3 covers 15 residues. Per the germline V gene, CDR1 is MGHRA and CDR2 is YSYEKL. In nucleotides, the CDR3 is TGCGCCAGCAGCCAAGTACAGGGCGCTCGAGGGGAGCAGTACTTC. It yields the protein CASSQVQGARGEQYF.

About this clonotype: This clone may be a read error of a much larger clone one base away. The chain joins TRBV7-8 to TRBJ1-1; the D is unclear. Germline V gives CDR1 SGHVS, CDR2 FQNEAQ. There are 12 residues in the CDR3. The CDR3 protein is CASSLGGDEVFF. CDR3 DNA sequence: TGTGCCAGCAGCTTAGGTGGGGATGAAGTTTTCTTT.

The J gene is TRBJ2-1, the V gene TRBV20-1; possibly TRBD2 for D (6 bases). The V end was cut by 1 base, the J end by 12 bases, with 22 bases between. This CDR3 spans 15 amino acids. CDR1 is DFQATT, CDR2 SNEGSKA, per germline (reference sequence). The CDR3 loop is CSARVSSGRAFAQFF. CDR3 bases: TGCAGTGCTAGAGTAAGTAGCGGTAGGGCTTTTGCGCAGTTCTTC.

Notes on this clonotype: It may be a read error: a sequence one base away is much more abundant. The chain uses TRBV20-1 and TRBJ2-3; 13 bases align to TRBD2. Germline V lookup: CDR1 DFQATT, CDR2 SNEGSKA (reference sequence). The CDR3 sequence is 16 residues long. The CDR3 DNA reads as TGCAGTGCTATGGGACTAGCGGGGCCTAGCATAGATACGCAGTATTTT. This translates into CSAMGLAGPSIDTQYF.